The sequence of this TCR beta chain was determined in a study of OX40 agonist ivuxolimab in advanced cancers. Study at large: Ivuxolimab, an antibody that agonizes OX40 (CD134), was administered to the patients. A male proportion of just over 80% was recorded, with mean age approximately 64 years and range about 20 to 79.

The CDR3 has 12 residues. Trimming took off 6 bases at V and 4 bases at J, with 9 bases between the two ends. Germline V gene lookup returns CDR1 SGHDN and CDR2 FVKESK. This table comes from immunoSEQ multiplex PCR, and its TCRdb copy is limited to in-frame clones, with some not included. Counted here are just under 65,000 clones, 81% occurring once; the ten biggest clones make up 0.95% to 1.1%. The V call is TRBV14, the J call TRBJ1-2, with D tentatively TRBD1 (5 bases). The material sequenced was CD4+ or CD8+ T cells sorted from blood, taken in a trial of the OX40 agonist ivuxolimab. The TCR comes from an adult with an advanced solid tumor such as melanoma, head and neck, liver or kidney cancer. CDR3 sequence: CASSLTAYGYTF. CDR3 nucleotide sequence: TGTGCCAGCAGTTTGACAGCCTATGGCTACACCTTC.